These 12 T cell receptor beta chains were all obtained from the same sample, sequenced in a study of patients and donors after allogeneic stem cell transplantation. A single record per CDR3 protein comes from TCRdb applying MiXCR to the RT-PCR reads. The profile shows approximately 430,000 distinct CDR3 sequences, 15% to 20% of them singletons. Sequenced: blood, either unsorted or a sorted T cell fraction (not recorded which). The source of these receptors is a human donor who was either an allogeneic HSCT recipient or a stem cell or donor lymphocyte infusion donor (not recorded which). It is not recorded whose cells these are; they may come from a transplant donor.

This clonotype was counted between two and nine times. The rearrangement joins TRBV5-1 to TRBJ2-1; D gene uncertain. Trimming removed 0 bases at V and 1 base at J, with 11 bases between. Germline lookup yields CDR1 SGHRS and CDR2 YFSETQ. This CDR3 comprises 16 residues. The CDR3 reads CASSLAARKSYNEQFF. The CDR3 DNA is TGCGCCAGCAGCTTGGCCGCGAGGAAGTCCTACAATGAGCAGTTCTTC.

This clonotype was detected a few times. The chain's CDR3 is CASSLGGFQDTQYF. CDR3 DNA sequence: TGTGCCAGCAGCTTGGGTGGGTTCCAAGATACGCAGTATTTT. The gene calls are TRBV5-6 and TRBJ2-3; unclear D gene. This CDR3 is 14 amino acids long. Germline loops: CDR1 SGHDT, CDR2 YYEEEE. The V gene lost 0 bases and the J gene lost 5 bases, with 10 bases spanning the gap.

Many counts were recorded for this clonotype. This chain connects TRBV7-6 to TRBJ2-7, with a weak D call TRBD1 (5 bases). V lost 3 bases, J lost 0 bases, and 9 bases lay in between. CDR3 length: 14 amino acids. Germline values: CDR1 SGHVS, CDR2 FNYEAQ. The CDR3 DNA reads TGTGCCAGCAGCTTGGGCAGGGCCTCCTACGAGCAGTACTTC. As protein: CASSLGRASYEQYF.

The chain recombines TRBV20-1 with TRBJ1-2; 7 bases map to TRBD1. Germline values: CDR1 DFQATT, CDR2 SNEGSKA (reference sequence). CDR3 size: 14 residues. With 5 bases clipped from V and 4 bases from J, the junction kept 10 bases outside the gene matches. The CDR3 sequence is CSAEQGSLSYGYTF. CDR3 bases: TGCAGTGCTGAACAGGGGTCCCTTTCCTATGGCTACACCTTC.

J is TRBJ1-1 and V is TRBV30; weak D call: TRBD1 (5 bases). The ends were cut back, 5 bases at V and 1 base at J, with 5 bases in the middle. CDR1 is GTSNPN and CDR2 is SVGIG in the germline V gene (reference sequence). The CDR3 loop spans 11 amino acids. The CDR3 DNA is TGTGCCTGGGACAGGAACACTGAAGCTTTCTTT. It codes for CAWDRNTEAFF.

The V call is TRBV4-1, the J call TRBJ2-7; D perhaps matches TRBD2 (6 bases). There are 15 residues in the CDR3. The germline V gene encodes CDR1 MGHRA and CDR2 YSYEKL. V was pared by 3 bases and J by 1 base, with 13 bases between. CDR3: CASSHQGLESYEQYF. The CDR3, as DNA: TGCGCCAGCAGCCACCAGGGACTCGAATCCTACGAGCAGTACTTC.

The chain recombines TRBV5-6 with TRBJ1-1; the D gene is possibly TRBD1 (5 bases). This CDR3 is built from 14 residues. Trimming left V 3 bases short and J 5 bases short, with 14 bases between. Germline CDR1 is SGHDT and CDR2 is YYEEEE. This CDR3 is CASSSGTLGTEAFF. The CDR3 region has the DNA TGTGCCAGCAGCTCAGGGACCTTGGGGACTGAAGCTTTCTTT.

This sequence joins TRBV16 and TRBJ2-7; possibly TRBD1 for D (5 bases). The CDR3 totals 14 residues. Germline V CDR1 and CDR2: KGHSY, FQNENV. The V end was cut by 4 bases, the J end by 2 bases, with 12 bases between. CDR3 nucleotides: TGTGCCAGCAGCCGGACCGCGACAGCCTACGAGCAGTACTTC. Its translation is CASSRTATAYEQYF.

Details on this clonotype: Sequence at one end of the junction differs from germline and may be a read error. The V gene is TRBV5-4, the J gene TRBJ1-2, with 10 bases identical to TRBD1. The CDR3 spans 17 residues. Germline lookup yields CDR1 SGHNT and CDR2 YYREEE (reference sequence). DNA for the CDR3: TGTGTCAGCGGTTCAGGACAGGGGGGAATCCTTAACTATGGCTACACCTTC. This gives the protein CVSGSGQGGILNYGYTF.

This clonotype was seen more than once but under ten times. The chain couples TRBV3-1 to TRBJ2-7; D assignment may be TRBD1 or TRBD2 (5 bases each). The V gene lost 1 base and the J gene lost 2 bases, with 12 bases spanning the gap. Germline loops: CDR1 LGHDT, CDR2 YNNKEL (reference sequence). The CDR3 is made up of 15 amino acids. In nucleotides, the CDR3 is TGTGCCAGCAGCCAAGTCAGGTGGGGGACCTACGAGCAGTACTTC. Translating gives CASSQVRWGTYEQYF.

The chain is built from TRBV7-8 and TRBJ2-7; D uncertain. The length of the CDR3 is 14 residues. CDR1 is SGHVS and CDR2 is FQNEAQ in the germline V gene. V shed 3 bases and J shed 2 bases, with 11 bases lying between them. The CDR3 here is CASSFRSTAYEQYF. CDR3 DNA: TGTGCCAGCAGCTTTAGAAGTACAGCCTACGAGCAGTACTTC. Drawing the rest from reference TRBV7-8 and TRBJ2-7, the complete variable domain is GAGVSQSPRYKVAKRGQDVALRCDPISGHVSLFWYQQALGQGPEFLTYFQNEAQLDKSGLPSDRFFAERPEGSVSTLKIQRTQQEDSAVYLCASSFRSTAYEQYFGPGTRLTVT.

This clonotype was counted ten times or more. CDR3 sequence (DNA): TGTGCCAGCAGCTTCGGTCAGGGCAATCAGCCCCAGCATTTT. It encodes CASSFGQGNQPQHF. The chain recombines TRBV7-9 with TRBJ1-5; D is unresolved. V gave up 3 bases and J gave up 2 bases, with 8 bases separating them. This CDR3 contains 14 residues. Germline CDR1 SEHNR, CDR2 FQNEAQ (reference sequence).